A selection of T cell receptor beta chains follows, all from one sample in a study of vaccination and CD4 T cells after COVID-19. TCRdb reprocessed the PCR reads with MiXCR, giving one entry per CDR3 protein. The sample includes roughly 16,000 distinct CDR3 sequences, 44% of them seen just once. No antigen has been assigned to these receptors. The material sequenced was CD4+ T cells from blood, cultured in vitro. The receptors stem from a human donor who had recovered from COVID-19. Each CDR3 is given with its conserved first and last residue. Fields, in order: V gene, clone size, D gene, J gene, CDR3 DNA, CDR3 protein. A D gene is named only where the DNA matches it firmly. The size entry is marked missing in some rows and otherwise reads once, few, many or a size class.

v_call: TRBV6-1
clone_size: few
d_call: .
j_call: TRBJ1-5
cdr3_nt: TGTGCCAGCACTTCTGGATGGGGAGGCAATCAGCCCCAGCATTTT
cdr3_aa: CASTSGWGGNQPQHF

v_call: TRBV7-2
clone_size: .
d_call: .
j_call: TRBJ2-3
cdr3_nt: TGTGCCAGCAGCTCTATCTTCGCAGATACGCAGTATTTT
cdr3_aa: CASSSIFADTQYF

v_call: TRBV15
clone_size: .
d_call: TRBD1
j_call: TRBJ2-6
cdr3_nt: TGTGCCACCAGCAGAGACAGGGGGTCTGGGGCCAACGTCCTGACTTTC
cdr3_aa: CATSRDRGSGANVLTF

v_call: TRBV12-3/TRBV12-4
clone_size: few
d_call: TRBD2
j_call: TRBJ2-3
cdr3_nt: TGTGCCAGCAGTTTAATGGCCGGGGGGGCTGGCACAGATACGCAGTATTTT
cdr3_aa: CASSLMAGGAGTDTQYF

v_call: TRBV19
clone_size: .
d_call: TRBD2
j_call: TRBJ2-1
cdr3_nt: TGTGCCAGTAGTATCCGGACTAGCGGGAGAGAGAATGAGCAGTTCTTC
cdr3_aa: CASSIRTSGRENEQFF

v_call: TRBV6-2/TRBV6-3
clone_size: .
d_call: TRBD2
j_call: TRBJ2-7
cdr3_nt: TGTGCCAGCAGCCTACTAGCGGGATTGGTGGGAAAAGACTACGAGCAGTACTTC
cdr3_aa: CASSLLAGLVGKDYEQYF

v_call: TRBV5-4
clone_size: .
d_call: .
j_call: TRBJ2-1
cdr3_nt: TGTGCCAGCAGCTTGGACGGGAGCTCCTACAATGAGCAGTTCTTC
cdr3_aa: CASSLDGSSYNEQFF

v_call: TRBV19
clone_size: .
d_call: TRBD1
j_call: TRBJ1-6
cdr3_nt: TGTGCCAGTAGTAAGACAGGGGGCGTTTCACCCCTCCACTTT
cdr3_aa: CASSKTGGVSPLHF

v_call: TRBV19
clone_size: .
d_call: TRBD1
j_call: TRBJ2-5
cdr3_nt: TGTGCCAGTAGTATCGGGACAGGACAAGAGACCCAGTACTTC
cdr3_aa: CASSIGTGQETQYF

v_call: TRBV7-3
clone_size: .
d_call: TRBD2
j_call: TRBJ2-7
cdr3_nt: TGTGCCAGCAGCTCAAACGACCAATGGACTAGCGGGAGTCCCTCCTACGAGCAGTACTTC
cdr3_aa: CASSSNDQWTSGSPSYEQYF

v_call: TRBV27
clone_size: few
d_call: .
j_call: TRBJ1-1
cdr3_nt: TGTGCCAGCAGTAGGACCGCGCTGAGGGGGGCTGAAGCTTTCTTT
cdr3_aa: CASSRTALRGAEAFF

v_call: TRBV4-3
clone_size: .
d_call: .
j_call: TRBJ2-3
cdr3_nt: TGCGCCAGCAGCCAAGCACGGAGCACAGATACGCAGTATTTT
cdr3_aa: CASSQARSTDTQYF

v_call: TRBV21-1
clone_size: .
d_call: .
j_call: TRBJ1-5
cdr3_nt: TGTGCCAGCAGCAAACACTTAGACAGGGTTGGCCAGCCCCAGCATTTT
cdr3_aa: CASSKHLDRVGQPQHF

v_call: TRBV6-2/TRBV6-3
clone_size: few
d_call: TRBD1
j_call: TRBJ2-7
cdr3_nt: TGTGCCAGCAGTTTTAGGACAGGGTGGCGCGAGCAGTACTTC
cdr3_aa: CASSFRTGWREQYF

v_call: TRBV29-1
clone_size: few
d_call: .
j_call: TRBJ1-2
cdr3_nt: TGCAGCGTCTTAAGGGGAACGTATGGCTACACCTTC
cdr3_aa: CSVLRGTYGYTF

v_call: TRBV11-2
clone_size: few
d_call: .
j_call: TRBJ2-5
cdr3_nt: TGTGCCAGCAGCTTAGCGGGGATCGGAGAGACCCAGTACTTC
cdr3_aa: CASSLAGIGETQYF

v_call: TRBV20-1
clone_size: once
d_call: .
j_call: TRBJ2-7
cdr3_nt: TGCAGTGCTATCGGCACGAGCGGGTGGAGCTCCTACGAGCAGTACTTC
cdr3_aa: CSAIGTSGWSSYEQYF

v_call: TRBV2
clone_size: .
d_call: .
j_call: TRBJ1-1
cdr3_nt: TGTGCCAGCAGAGCCCAGGGCAGCACTGAAGCTTTCTTT
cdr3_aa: CASRAQGSTEAFF

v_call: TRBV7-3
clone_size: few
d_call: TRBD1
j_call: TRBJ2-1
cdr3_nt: TGTGCCAGCAGCTTAATGGGACAGGGCAGGAATGAGCAGTTCTTC
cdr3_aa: CASSLMGQGRNEQFF

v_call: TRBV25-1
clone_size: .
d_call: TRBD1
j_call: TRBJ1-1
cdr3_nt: TGTGCCAGCAGCGCCCCAAGTCGACAGGGGATGGACACTGAAGCTTTCTTT
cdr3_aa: CASSAPSRQGMDTEAFF

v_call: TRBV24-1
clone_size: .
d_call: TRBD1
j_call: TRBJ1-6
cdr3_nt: TGTGCCACCAGTGATTCCCGACAGGGGTTCAATTCACCCCTCCACTTT
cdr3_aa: CATSDSRQGFNSPLHF

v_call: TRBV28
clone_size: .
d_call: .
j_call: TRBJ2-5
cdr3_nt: TGTGCCAGCAGTTTAGGTGGGGCGCGGGGAGAGACCCAGTACTTC
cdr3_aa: CASSLGGARGETQYF